This T cell receptor beta chain was obtained from a study of control samples from healthy donors and cancer patients. V gave up 4 bases and J gave up 8 bases, with 15 bases separating them. CDR3 length: 14 residues. Germline CDR1 SNHLY, CDR2 FYNNEI. Sequencing was performed with immunoSEQ multiplex PCR; in TCRdb, only in-frame clones are kept and a portion is missing. The table records about 84,000 clones, about 79% of them present only once. Sequenced material: PBMCs. This receptor was taken from a man aged 55 to 70 with head and neck cancer. The chain recombines TRBV2 with TRBJ1-3; perhaps TRBD1 as D (6 bases). Written as DNA, the CDR3 is TGTGCCAGCAGTGTGGACGGGGGGCAGTACACCATATATTTT. Translating it yields CASSVDGGQYTIYF.